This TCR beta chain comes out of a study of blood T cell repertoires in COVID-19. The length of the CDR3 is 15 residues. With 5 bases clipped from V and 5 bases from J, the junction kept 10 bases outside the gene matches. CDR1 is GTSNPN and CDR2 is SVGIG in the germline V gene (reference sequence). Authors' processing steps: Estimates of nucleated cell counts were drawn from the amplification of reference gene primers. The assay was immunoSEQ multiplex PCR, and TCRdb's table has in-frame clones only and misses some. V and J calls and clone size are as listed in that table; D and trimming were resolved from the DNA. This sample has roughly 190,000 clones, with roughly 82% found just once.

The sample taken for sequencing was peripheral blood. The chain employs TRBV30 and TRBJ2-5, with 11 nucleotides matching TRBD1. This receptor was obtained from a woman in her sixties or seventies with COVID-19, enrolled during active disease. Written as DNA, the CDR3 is TGTGCCTGGGGCGTTGGACAGGGGGCCTTGGAGACCCAGTACTTC. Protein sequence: CAWGVGQGALETQYF.